Included here is one T cell receptor beta chain sequence, with context. The data derive from a study of control samples from healthy donors and cancer patients. Data came from immunoSEQ multiplex PCR; TCRdb stores just in-frame clones and leaves some out. The top ten hold around 1.9% of the sample, which has roughly 200,000 clones, approximately 90% seen once. This CDR3 is built from 14 residues. With 6 bases clipped from V and 5 bases from J, the junction kept 4 bases outside the gene matches. Looked up from germline, CDR1 is MNHEY and CDR2 is SVGAGI. The receptor's source is a man in his thirties or forties in good health. Specimen: blood. This chain connects TRBV6-5 to TRBJ1-5, with 10 bases identical to TRBD1. CDR3 coding DNA: TGTGCCAGCAGATTGGGACAGGGGTATCAGCCCCAGCATTTT. It yields the protein CASRLGQGYQPQHF.